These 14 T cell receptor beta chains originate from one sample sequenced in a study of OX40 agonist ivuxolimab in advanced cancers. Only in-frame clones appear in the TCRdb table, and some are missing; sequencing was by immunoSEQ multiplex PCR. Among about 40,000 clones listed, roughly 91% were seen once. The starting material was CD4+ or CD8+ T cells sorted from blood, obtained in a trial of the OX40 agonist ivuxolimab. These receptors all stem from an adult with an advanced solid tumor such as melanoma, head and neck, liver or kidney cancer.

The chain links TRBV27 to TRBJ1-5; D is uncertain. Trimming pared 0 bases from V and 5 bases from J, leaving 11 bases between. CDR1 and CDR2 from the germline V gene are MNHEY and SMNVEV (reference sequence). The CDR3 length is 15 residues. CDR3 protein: CASSLSVGRDQPQHF. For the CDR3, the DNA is TGTGCCAGCAGTTTATCGGTGGGGAGAGATCAGCCCCAGCATTTT.

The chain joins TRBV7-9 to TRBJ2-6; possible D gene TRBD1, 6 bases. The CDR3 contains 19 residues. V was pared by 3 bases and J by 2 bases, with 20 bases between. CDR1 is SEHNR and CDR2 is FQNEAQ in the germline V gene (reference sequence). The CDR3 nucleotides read TGTGCCAGCAGCTTCAAGACAGGTCTGGACGTAGCTGGGGCCAACGTCCTGACTTTC. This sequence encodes CASSFKTGLDVAGANVLTF.

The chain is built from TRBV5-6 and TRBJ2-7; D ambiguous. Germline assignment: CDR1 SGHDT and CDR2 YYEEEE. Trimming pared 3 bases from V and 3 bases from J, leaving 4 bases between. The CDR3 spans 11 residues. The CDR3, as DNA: TGTGCCAGCAGCTCGTACTACGAGCAGTACTTC. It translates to CASSSYYEQYF.

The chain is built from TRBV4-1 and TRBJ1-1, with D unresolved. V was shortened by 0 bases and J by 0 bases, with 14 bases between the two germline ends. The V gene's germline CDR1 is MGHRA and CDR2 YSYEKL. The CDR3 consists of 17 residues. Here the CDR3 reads CASSQDDPKGMNTEAFF. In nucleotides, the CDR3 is TGCGCCAGCAGCCAAGACGACCCCAAGGGAATGAACACTGAAGCTTTCTTT.

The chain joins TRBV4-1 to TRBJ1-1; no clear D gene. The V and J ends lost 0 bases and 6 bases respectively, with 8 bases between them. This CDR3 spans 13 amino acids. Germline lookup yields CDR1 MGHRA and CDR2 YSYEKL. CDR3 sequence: CASSQDYSSEAFF. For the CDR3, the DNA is TGCGCCAGCAGCCAAGATTACAGTTCTGAAGCTTTCTTT.

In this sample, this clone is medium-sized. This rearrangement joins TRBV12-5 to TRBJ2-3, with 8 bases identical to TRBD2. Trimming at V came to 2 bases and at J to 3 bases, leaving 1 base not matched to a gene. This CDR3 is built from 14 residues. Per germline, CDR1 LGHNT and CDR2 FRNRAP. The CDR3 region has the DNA TGTGCTAGTGGTTTGAGCGGGAGAACAGATACGCAGTATTTT. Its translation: CASGLSGRTDTQYF.

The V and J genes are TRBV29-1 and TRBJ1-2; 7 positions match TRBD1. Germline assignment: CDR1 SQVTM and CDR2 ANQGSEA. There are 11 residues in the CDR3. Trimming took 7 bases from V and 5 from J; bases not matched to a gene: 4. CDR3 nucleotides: TGCAGCGGGAGGGGGCTATATGGCTACACCTTC. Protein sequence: CSGRGLYGYTF. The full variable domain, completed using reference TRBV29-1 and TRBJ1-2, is SAVISQKPSRDICQRGTSLTIQCQVDSQVTMMFWYRQQPGQSLTLIATANQGSEATYESGFVIDKFPISRPNLTFSTLTVSNMSPEDSSIYLCSGRGLYGYTFGSGTRLTVV.

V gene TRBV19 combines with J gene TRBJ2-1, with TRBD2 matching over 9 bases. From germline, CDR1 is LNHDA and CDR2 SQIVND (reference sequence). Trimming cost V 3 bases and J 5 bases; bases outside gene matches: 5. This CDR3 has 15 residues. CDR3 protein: CASSMGGGADNEQFF. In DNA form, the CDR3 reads TGTGCCAGTAGTATGGGCGGGGGGGCCGACAATGAGCAGTTCTTC.

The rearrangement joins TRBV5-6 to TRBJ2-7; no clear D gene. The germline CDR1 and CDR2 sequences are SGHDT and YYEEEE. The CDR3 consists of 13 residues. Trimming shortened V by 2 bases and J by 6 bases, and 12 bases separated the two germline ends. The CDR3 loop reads CASSFSRVSEQYF. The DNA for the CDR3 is TGTGCCAGCAGCTTCTCGAGAGTTTCCGAGCAGTACTTC.

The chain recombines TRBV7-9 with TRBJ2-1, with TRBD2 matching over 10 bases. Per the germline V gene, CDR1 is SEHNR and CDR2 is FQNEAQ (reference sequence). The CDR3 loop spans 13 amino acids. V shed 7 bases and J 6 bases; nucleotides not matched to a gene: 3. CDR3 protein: CASTQRGGNEQFF. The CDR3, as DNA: TGTGCCAGCACCCAGCGGGGGGGCAATGAGCAGTTCTTC.

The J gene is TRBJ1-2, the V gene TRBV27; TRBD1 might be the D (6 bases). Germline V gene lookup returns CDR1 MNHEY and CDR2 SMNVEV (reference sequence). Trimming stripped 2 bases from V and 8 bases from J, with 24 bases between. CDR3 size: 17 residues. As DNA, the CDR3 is TGTGCCAGCAGTTTAGACCCACGGGGGGCTCTTTTCGGGGGCTACACCTTC. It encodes CASSLDPRGALFGGYTF.

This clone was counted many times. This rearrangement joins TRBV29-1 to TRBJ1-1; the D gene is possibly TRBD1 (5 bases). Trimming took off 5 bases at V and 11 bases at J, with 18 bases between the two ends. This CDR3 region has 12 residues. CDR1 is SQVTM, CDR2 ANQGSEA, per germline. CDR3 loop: CSVSWGNGEAFF. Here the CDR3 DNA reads TGCAGCGTTTCGTGGGGGAATGGTGAGGCTTTCTTT. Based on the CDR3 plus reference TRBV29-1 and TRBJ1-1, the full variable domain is SAVISQKPSRDICQRGTSLTIQCQVDSQVTMMFWYRQQPGQSLTLIATANQGSEATYESGFVIDKFPISRPNLTFSTLTVSNMSPEDSSIYLCSVSWGNGEAFFGQGTRLTVV.

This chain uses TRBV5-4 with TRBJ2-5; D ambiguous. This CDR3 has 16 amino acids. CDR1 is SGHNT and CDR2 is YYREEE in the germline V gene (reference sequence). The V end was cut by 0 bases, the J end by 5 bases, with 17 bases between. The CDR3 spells CASSLGEAPIGETQYF. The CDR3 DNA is TGTGCCAGCAGCTTGGGAGAAGCGCCAATAGGGGAGACCCAGTACTTC.

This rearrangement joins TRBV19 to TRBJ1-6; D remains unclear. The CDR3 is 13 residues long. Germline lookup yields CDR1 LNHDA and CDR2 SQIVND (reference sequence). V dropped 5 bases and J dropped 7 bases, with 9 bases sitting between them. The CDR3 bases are TGTGCCAGTAGTTCCTCCAGGAATTCACCCCTCCACTTT. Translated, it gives CASSSSRNSPLHF.